Reported below is one TCR beta chain. Germline CDR1 and CDR2: SQVTM and ANQGSEA. There are 15 residues in the CDR3. The V segment lost 2 bases and the J segment 5 bases; nucleotides outside the gene matches: 6. Sequencing used immunoSEQ multiplex PCR; TCRdb keeps in-frame clones, though not all of them. This sample has tens of thousands of clones, with about 93% found just once. This sample is part of a study of T cell changes during pregnancy in multiple sclerosis. This clonotype was sampled from a female donor with multiple sclerosis, enrolled in a pregnancy study. The sequences come from CD4+ T cells from peripheral blood mononuclear cells, collected in the second trimester of pregnancy. The chain combines TRBV29-1 with TRBJ2-2; TRBD1 aligns across 9 bases. In DNA form, the CDR3 reads TGCAGCGTTGAAACAGGACAGGGGTGGACCGGGGAGCTGTTTTTT. Protein: CSVETGQGWTGELFF.